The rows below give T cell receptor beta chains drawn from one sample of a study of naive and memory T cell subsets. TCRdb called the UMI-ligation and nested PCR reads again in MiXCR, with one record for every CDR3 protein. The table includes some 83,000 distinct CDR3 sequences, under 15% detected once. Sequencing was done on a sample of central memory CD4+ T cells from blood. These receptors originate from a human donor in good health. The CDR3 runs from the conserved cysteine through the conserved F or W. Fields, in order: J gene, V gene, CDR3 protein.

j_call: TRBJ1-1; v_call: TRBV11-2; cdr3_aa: CASSLIQGAFEAFF
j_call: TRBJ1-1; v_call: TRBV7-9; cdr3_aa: CASSRLRDRAMNTEAFF
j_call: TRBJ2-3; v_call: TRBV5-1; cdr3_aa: CASSQGRGQDTQYF
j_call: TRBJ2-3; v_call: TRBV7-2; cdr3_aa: CASSSGSGTDTQYF
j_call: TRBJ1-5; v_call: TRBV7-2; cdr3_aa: CASSYSLGQGNQPQHF
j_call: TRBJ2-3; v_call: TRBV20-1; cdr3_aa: CSARDRSDRLARDTQYF
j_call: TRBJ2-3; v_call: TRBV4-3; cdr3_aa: CASSQGRWGDSTDTQYF
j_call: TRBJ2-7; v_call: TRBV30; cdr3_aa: CAWTQLFGQGGEQYF
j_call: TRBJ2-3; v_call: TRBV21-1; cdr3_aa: CASSGRGEDTQYF
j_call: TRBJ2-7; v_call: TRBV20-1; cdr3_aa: CSARPGTSGRAPFYEQYF
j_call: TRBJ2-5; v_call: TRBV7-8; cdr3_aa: CASSFSGGGGRETQYF
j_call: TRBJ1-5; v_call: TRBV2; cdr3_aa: CASSEVNSNQPQHF
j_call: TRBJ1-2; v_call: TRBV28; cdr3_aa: CATHRIYGYTF
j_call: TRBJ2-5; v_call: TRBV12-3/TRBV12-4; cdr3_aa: CASSLSTKKETQYF
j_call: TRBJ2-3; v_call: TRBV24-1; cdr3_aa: CATSGRSRLPDTQYF
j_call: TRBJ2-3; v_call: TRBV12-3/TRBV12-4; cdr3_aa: CASIPGAASGSGDTQYF
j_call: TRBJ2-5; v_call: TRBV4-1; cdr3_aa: CASSQEGQGGVTQYF
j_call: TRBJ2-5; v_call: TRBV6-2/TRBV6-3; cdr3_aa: CASSPQYQETQYF
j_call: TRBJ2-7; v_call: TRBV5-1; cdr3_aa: CASSPGQGLSYEQYF
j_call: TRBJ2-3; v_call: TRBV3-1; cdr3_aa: CASSQDSRSTDTQYF
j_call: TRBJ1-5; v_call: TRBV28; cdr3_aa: CASVNWVGQPQHF
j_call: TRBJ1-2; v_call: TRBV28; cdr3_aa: CASIVQGASGGYTF
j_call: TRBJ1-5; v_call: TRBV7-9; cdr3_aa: CASSSFKGNQPQHF
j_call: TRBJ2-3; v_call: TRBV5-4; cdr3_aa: CASSPGRGQSDTQYF
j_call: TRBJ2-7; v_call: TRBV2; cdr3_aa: CASSPLSAYEQYF
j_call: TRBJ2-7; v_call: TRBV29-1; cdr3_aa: CSAVFAGVREQYF
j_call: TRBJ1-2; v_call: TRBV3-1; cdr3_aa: CASNTSGQDVYGYTF
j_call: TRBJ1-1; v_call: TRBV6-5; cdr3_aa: CAVEGGTEAFF
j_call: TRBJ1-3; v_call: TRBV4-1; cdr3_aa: CASSPRDRGRGNTIYF
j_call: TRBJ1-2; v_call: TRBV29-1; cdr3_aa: CSVVTDSYYGYTF
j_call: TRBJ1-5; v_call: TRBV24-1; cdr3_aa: CATSDLGRGLVLEPQHF
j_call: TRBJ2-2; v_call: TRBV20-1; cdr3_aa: CSAQDRGGTGELFF
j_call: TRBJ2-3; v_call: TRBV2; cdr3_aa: CASSSTTSGSSDTQYF
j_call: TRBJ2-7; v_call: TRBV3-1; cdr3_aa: CASSPRGGGEQYF
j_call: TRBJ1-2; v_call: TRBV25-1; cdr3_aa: CASRDSGSTYGYTF
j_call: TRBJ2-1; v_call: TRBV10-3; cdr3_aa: CAITERGNEQFF
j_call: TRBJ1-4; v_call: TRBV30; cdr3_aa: CAWSPDAGREKLFF
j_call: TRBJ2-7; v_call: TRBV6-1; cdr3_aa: CASTTGFGASYEQYF